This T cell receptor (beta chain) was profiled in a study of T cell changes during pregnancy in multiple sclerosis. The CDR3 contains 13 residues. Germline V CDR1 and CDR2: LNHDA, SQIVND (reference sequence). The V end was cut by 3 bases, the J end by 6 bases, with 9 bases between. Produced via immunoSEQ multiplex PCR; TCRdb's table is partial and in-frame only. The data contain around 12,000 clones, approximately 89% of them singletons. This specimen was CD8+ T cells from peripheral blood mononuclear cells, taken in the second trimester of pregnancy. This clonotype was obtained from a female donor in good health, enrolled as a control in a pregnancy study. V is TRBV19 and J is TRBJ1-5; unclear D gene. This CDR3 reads CASSIGVSQPQHF. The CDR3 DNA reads TGTGCCAGTAGTATCGGGGTTTCTCAGCCCCAGCATTTT. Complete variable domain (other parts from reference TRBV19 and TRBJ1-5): DGGITQSPKYLFRKEGQNVTLSCEQNLNHDAMYWYRQDPGQGLRLIYYSQIVNDFQKGDIAEGYSVSREKKESFPLTVTSAQKNPTAFYLCASSIGVSQPQHFGDGTRLSIL.